A selection of T cell receptor beta chains follows, all from one sample in a study of regulatory and conventional T cells in RAG deficiency. Here immunoSEQ multiplex PCR was the method, and the copy in TCRdb shows in-frame clones only, minus some. The sample yields 30,000 to 35,000 clones, about 87% seen once. The sample was also reused in another study, on regulatory T cells.

The sample consisted of CD8+ T cells sorted from blood. The receptors shown here come from a human donor in good health. The CDR3 runs from the conserved cysteine through the conserved F or W. A D gene is named only where the DNA matches it firmly. Size is omitted from some rows. Given values are once, few, many or a class for expanded clones.

V	size	J	D	CDR3	DNA
TRBV6-4	few	TRBJ2-3	TRBD2	CASSLLAGGTDTQYF	TGTGCCAGCAGCCTCCTAGCGGGAGGCACAGATACGCAGTATTTT
TRBV5-1	once	TRBJ2-7	TRBD1	CASSLSSGQGVYEQYF	TGCGCCAGCAGCTTGTCATCGGGACAGGGTGTTTACGAGCAGTACTTC
TRBV14	once	TRBJ2-7	.	CASSQVSLRYEQYF	TGTGCCAGCAGCCAAGTTTCCCTCCGTTACGAGCAGTACTTC
TRBV11-2	.	TRBJ2-3	.	CASSLEGFDTDTQYF	TGTGCCAGCAGCTTAGAAGGGTTCGACACAGATACGCAGTATTTT
TRBV7-9	.	TRBJ2-3	TRBD2	CASSLTATSGGADTQYF	TGTGCCAGCAGCCTAACAGCGACTAGCGGGGGGGCAGATACGCAGTATTTT
TRBV19	.	TRBJ1-1	TRBD1	CASSPNLVSATGESLHTEAFF	TGTGCCAGTAGCCCAAATTTGGTGTCTGCGACAGGGGAAAGTTTGCACACTGAAGCTTTCTTT
TRBV7-9	.	TRBJ2-1	TRBD2	CASSLVGTSGSYNEQFF	TGTGCCAGCAGCTTAGTAGGGACTAGCGGGAGCTACAATGAGCAGTTCTTC
TRBV9	.	TRBJ2-1	.	CASSGGEVHNEQFF	TGTGCCAGCAGCGGGGGGGAGGTACACAATGAGCAGTTCTTC
TRBV6-1	.	TRBJ1-1	.	CASTYGRGNTEAFF	TGTGCCAGCACCTACGGCAGGGGTAACACTGAAGCTTTCTTT
TRBV15	.	TRBJ1-2	.	CATSSHRDQLSNYGYTF	TGTGCCACCAGCAGCCACCGGGACCAACTAAGTAACTATGGCTACACCTTC
TRBV19	.	TRBJ2-7	.	CASGEGLYEQYF	TGTGCCAGTGGGGAAGGCCTCTACGAGCAGTACTTC
TRBV5-1	.	TRBJ2-1	TRBD2	CASSELAAEQFF	TGCGCCAGCAGCGAACTAGCGGCTGAGCAGTTCTTC
TRBV6-5	.	TRBJ2-7	TRBD1	CASSYSQGPPYEQYF	TGTGCCAGCAGTTACTCACAGGGGCCCCCCTACGAGCAGTACTTC
TRBV7-9	few	TRBJ2-2	TRBD2	CASSTSGEYTGELFF	TGTGCCAGCAGTACTAGCGGGGAGTACACCGGGGAGCTGTTTTTT
TRBV2	.	TRBJ2-7	.	CASSEAGGGAYEQYF	TGTGCCAGCAGTGAAGCTGGAGGGGGTGCCTACGAGCAGTACTTC
TRBV19	.	TRBJ2-2	TRBD2	CASSILAGVLGELFF	TGTGCCAGTAGTATACTAGCGGGGGTCCTCGGGGAGCTGTTTTTT
TRBV9	.	TRBJ1-5	.	CASSVAPGSNQPQHF	TGTGCCAGCAGCGTAGCACCTGGGAGCAATCAGCCCCAGCATTTT
TRBV6-5	.	TRBJ2-7	TRBD2	CASTSTTSGGSEQYF	TGTGCCAGCACCTCGACCACTAGCGGGGGGAGCGAGCAGTACTTC
TRBV9	.	TRBJ2-7	.	CASSVGPSEEYEQYF	TGTGCCAGCAGCGTAGGGCCTAGCGAGGAATACGAGCAGTACTTC
TRBV5-4	.	TRBJ1-2	TRBD1	CASSWRQGGGYTF	TGTGCCAGCAGCTGGAGACAGGGAGGAGGCTACACCTTC
TRBV7-7	.	TRBJ2-7	.	CASSPGWGADEQYF	TGTGCTAGCAGCCCCGGCTGGGGGGCAGACGAGCAGTACTTC
TRBV4-1	.	TRBJ1-5	.	CASSPGEVGDQPQHF	TGCGCCAGCAGCCCCGGGGAGGTAGGGGATCAGCCCCAGCATTTT
TRBV19	.	TRBJ2-3	.	CASSSGADTQYF	TGTGCCAGTAGTTCGGGGGCTGATACGCAGTATTTT
TRBV6-1	once	TRBJ1-2	.	CASRKKGAGYGYTF	TGTGCCAGCAGAAAGAAGGGTGCGGGATATGGCTACACCTTC
TRBV7-9	few	TRBJ2-1	.	CATKGSSYNEQFF	TGTGCCACCAAAGGGAGTTCCTACAATGAGCAGTTCTTC
TRBV10-1	.	TRBJ2-3	TRBD2	CASKVLAGTDTQYF	TGCGCCAGCAAAGTACTAGCGGGCACAGATACGCAGTATTTT
TRBV27	.	TRBJ2-3	.	CASSYTSTDTQYF	TGTGCCAGCAGTTATACTAGCACAGATACGCAGTATTTT
TRBV5-5	.	TRBJ2-7	.	CASSWGAGATYEQYF	TGTGCCAGCAGCTGGGGGGCGGGGGCCACCTACGAGCAGTACTTC
TRBV6-1	once	TRBJ1-1	.	CASTGRWANSPEAFF	TGTGCCAGCACAGGCAGATGGGCCAACTCCCCTGAAGCTTTCTTT
TRBV5-1	.	TRBJ2-5	.	CASSPGVLETQYF	TGCGCCAGCAGCCCCGGGGTGTTGGAGACCCAGTACTTC